This T cell receptor (beta chain) was sequenced for a study of blood T cell repertoires in COVID-19 (TCRdb year 2020). Study-wide context: Samples from collaborators originated in the United States, Italy and Spain and spanned both the acute and convalescent phases of COVID-19. Where available, HLA class I and class II types were taken from metadata supplied by the sample provider and were not determined by assay-based typing. The dataset comprised deeply sampled blood TCRbeta repertoires from subjects exposed to, actively infected with, or recovered from COVID-19. Samples came from the ongoing ImmuneRACE study (first 160 participants) plus 1,254 subjects from 6 global collaborators. The material from the prospective study consisted of cDNA or gDNA derived from T cells, B-cell-depleted T cells, or PBMCs. A de-identified subject ID, COVID-19 status, age in years and sex were almost always included in the sample metadata. The repertoires were released in a freely available public database meant as a resource for research on the immune response to SARS-CoV-2. On the study overall, not on this receptor specifically: Clinical and demographic metadata were provided uncurated, with the amount varying by source and participant.

This clone was found a few times. Its antigen remains unidentified. Within one base of it there is no much larger clone, and no base qualities were kept. Whole blood was collected in K2EDTA tubes by collaborating institutions according to the institutions' own protocols. For TCRbeta analysis, collaborators shipped samples as frozen whole blood, isolated PBMCs, or DNA extracted from either of those sample types. The immunoSEQ Assay, a bias-controlled multiplex PCR, was used to amplify TCRbeta CDR3 regions from genomic DNA. As for the original processing: The number of nucleated cells in each sample was estimated from the amplification of reference gene primers within the assay. To quantify the absolute abundance of each unique TCRbeta CDR3 rearrangement, sequence reads were collapsed and filtered. For each sample, productive Simpson clonality was calculated by taking the square root of Simpson's diversity index across productive rearrangements. The table comes from immuneACCESS by way of TCRdb, which keeps in-frame sequences with V and J called. Part of the clones is missing from these tables; in studies checked, under half for an unresolved V gene and the rest for unknown reasons. V and J calls and clone size follow that table, whereas D and trimming were derived from the DNA. This sample holds under 250,000 clones; 70% to 90% were observed only once. The ten most abundant clones make up approximately 8% of the sample.

Reading from cysteine to phenylalanine, the CDR3 counts 16 amino acids. Just CDR3 DNA is preserved here, 48 bases in frame from base 1. Trimming accounts for 7 bases at V and 0 bases at J, while the number of junction bases matched to no gene is 10. CDR1 and CDR2 (ENHRY, SYGVKD) derive from the germline V gene. This receptor was taken from a woman aged 45-60 years with active or convalescent COVID-19. Input material: peripheral blood. This chain joins TRBV10-3 to TRBJ2-7; TRBD2 fits 9 bases in the junction. The sequence in DNA is TGTGCCATCACAGCGCGGGAGGGCCTCGGCTCCTACGAGCAGTACTTC. It translates as CAITAREGLGSYEQYF.